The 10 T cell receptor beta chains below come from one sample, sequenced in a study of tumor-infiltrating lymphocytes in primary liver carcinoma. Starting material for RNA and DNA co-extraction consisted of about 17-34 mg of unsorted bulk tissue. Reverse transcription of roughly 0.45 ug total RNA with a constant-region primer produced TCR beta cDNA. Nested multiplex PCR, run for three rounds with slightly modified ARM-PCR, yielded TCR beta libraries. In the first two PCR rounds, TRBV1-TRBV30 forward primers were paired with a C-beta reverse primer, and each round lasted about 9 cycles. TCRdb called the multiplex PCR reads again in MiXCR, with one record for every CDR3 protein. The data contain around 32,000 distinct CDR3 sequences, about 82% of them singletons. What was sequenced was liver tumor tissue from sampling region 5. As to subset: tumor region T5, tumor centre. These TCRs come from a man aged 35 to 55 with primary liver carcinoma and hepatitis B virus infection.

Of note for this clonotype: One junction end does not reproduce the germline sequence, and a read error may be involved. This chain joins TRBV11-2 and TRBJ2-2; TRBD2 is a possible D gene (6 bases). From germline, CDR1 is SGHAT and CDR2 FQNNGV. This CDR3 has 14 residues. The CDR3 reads CGSSPDYWAGELSF. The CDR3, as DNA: TGTGGAAGCAGCCCGGACTATTGGGCCGGGGAGCTGTCTTTT. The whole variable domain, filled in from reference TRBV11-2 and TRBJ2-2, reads EAGVAQSPRYKIIEKRQSVAFWCNPISGHATLYWYQQILGQGPKLLIQFQNNGVVDDSQLPKDRFSAERLKGVDSTLKIQPAKLEDSAVYLCGSSPDYWAGELSFGEGSRLTVL.

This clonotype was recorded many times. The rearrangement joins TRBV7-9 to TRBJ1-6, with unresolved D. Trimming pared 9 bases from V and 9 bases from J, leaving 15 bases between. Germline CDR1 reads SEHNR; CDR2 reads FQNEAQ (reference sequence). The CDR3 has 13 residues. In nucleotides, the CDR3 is TGTGCCAGTACCCAGGAGTCGGGTTCACCCCTCCACTTT. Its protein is CASTQESGSPLHF.

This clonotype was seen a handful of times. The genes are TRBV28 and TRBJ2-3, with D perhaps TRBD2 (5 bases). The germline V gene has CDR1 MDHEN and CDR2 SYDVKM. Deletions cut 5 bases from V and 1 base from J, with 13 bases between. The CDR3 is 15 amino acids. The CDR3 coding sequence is TGTGCCAGCAGTCAACTAGTGGGTGGCACAGATACGCAGTATTTT. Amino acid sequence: CASSQLVGGTDTQYF.

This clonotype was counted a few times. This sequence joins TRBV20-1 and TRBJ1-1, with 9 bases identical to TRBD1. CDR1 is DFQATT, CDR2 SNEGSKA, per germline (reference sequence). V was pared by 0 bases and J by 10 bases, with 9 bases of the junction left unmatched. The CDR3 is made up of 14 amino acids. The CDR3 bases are TGCAGTGCTAGAGACCACTCGGGACAGGGAGTAGCTTTCTTT. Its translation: CSARDHSGQGVAFF.

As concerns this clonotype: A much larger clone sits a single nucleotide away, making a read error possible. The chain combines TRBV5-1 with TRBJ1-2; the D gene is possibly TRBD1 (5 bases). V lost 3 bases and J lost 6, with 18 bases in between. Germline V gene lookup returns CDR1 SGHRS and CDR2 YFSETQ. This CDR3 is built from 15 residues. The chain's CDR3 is CASSWIGGGGDGYTF. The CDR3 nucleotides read TGCGCCAGCAGCTGGATCGGGGGGGGAGGGGATGGCTACACCTTC.

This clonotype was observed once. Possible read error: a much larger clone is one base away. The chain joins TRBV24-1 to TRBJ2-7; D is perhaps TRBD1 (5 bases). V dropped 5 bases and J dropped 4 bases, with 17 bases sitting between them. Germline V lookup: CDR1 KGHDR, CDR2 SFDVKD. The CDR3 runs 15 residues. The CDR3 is CATSGFRSTDYEQYF. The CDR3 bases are TGTGCCACCAGTGGTTTTAGGTCGACAGATTACGAGCAGTACTTC.

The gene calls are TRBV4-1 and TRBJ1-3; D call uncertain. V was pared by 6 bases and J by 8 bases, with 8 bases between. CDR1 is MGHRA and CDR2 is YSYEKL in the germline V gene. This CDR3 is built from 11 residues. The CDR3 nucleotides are TGCGCCAGCAGTGAATCGGACACCATATATTTT. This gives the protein CASSESDTIYF.

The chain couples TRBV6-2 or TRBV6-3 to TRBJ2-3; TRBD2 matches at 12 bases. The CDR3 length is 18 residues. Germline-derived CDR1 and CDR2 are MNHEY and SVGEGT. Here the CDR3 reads CTRSFLRLAGAGADTQYF. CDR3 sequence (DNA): TGTACCCGCAGCTTCCTACGACTAGCGGGAGCGGGGGCAGATACGCAGTATTTT.

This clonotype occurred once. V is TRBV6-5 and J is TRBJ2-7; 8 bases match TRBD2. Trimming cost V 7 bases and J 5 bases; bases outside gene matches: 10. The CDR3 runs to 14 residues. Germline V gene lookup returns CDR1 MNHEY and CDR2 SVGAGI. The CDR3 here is CASIFTGTSDEQYF. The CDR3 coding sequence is TGTGCCAGCATTTTTACCGGGACTAGTGACGAGCAGTACTTC.

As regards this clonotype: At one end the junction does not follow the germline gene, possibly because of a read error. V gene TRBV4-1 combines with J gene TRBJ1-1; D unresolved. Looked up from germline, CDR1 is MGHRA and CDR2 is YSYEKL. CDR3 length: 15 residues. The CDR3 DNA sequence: TGCTCCAGCAGCCGTACATGGACGGAGAACACTGAAGCTTTCTTT. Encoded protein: CSSSRTWTENTEAFF.